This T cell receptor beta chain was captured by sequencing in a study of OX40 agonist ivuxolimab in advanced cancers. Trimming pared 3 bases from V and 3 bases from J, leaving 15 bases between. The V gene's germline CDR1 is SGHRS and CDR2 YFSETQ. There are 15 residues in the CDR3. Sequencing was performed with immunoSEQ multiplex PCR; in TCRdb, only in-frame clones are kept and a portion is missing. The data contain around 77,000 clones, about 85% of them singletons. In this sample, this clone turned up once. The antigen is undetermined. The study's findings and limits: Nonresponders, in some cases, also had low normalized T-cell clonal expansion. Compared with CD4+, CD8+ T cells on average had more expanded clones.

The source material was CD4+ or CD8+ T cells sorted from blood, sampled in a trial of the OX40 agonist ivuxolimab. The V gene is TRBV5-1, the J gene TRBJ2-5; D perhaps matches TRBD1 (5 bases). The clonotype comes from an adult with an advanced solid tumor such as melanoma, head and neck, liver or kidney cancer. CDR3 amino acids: CASSSDDSWEETQYF. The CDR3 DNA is TGCGCCAGCAGCTCGGACGACAGTTGGGAAGAGACCCAGTACTTC. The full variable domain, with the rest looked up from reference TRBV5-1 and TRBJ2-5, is KAGVTQTPRYLIKTRGQQVTLSCSPISGHRSVSWYQQTPGQGLQFLFEYFSETQRNKGNFPGRFSGRQFSNSRSEMNVSTLELGDSALYLCASSSDDSWEETQYFGPGTRLLVL.